Below are 25 T cell receptor beta chains sequenced from a single sample in a study of cytomegalovirus exposure and HLA in healthy donors. PCR involved 60 Vbeta and 13 Jbeta primers. Method: immunoSEQ multiplex PCR; TCRdb's copy keeps in-frame clones and lacks some. The table gives fewer than 100,000 clones; the top ten clones make up roughly 1.5% of it. What was sequenced was PBMCs. The receptors shown here come from an older woman in good health and CMV-seronegative.

The V call is TRBV19, the J call TRBJ1-2, with 7 bases aligning to TRBD1. CDR1 LNHDA and CDR2 SQIVND come from the germline V gene (reference sequence). The CDR3 sequence is 14 residues long. V lost 9 bases, J lost 5 bases, and 12 bases stayed unmatched. CDR3 loop: CASKSPGTEYGYTF. The CDR3 nucleotides are TGTGCCAGCAAATCCCCCGGGACAGAGTATGGCTACACCTTC.

The chain couples TRBV10-3 to TRBJ2-7; 11 bases are a match to TRBD2. CDR1 ENHRY and CDR2 SYGVKD come from the germline V gene. The V and J ends lost 0 bases and 1 base, in that order; junction bases with no gene match: 5. The CDR3 spans 17 residues. CDR3 sequence reads: CAISESLAGEFSYEQYF. CDR3 sequence (DNA): TGTGCCATCAGTGAGTCACTAGCGGGAGAATTTTCCTACGAGCAGTACTTC.

The V and J genes are TRBV4-2 and TRBJ2-7, with 10 bases fitting TRBD1. The CDR3 extends over 15 amino acids. The germline gives CDR1 LGHNA, CDR2 YNFKEQ. J gave up 7 bases and V 5 bases, and 11 bases lay outside the gene matches. CDR3 region: CASSAETGGLGEQYF. DNA for the CDR3: TGTGCCAGCAGCGCCGAGACAGGGGGCTTGGGAGAGCAGTACTTC.

J is TRBJ2-5 and V is TRBV18, with 10 nucleotides matching TRBD2. From germline, CDR1 is KGHSH and CDR2 LQKENI. CDR3 size: 16 residues. V lost 1 base to trimming and J lost 5 bases; unmatched junction nucleotides: 7. CDR3: CASSPQLAGEGETQYF. The CDR3 nucleotides are TGTGCCAGCTCACCACAGCTAGCGGGAGAAGGGGAGACCCAGTACTTC.

V gene TRBV9 combines with J gene TRBJ1-2; 8 bases agree with TRBD1. After removal of 4 bases from V and 0 bases from J, the junction contained 5 bases not matched to a gene. The CDR3 loop spans 15 amino acids. CDR1 is SGDLS, CDR2 YYNGEE, per germline. CDR3 DNA: TGTGCCAGCAGCCCGAGGACAGGGCCTAACTATGGCTACACCTTC. Its translation is CASSPRTGPNYGYTF.

The chain couples TRBV20-1 to TRBJ2-7; the D gene is possibly TRBD2 (5 bases). CDR1 DFQATT and CDR2 SNEGSKA come from the germline V gene (reference sequence). Trimming shortened V by 6 bases and J by 2 bases, and 8 bases separated the two germline ends. CDR3 length: 11 residues. CDR3 loop: CSAPGTYEQYF. The CDR3 bases are TGCAGTGCCCCCGGGACCTACGAGCAGTACTTC.

The chain links TRBV19 to TRBJ1-2; 10 bases line up with TRBD1. V lost 6 bases and J lost 1; bases outside the gene matches: 5. The CDR3 runs 15 residues. CDR1 and CDR2 (germline): LNHDA, SQIVND (reference sequence). CDR3 residues: CASSLGTGVNYGYTF. The CDR3 region has the DNA TGTGCCAGTAGCCTTGGGACAGGGGTTAACTATGGCTACACCTTC.

Details on this clone: This likely comes from a read error, as the CDR3 has no conserved phenylalanine or tryptophan at its end. V usage is TRBV18 and J usage is TRBJ1-1; D unclear. Germline assignment: CDR1 KGHSH and CDR2 LQKENI. The ends were cut back, 2 bases at V and 0 bases at J, with 7 bases in the middle. CDR3 length: 14 residues. The CDR3 DNA sequence: TGTGCCAGCTCACCAACGGGTTTGAACACTGAAGCTTTCCTT. This encodes CASSPTGLNTEAFL.

The chain combines TRBV6-5 with TRBJ2-1, with D possibly matching TRBD2 (5 bases). CDR1 is MNHEY and CDR2 is SVGAGI in the germline V gene. This CDR3 is built from 16 residues. Trimming shortened V by 2 bases and J by 5 bases, and 16 bases separated the two germline ends. This CDR3 is CASSYEGPQFHNEQFF. The CDR3 DNA reads as TGTGCCAGCAGTTACGAGGGCCCCCAGTTCCACAATGAGCAGTTCTTC.

This sequence joins TRBV21-1 and TRBJ2-7; TRBD1 reflects the table's D call only, with no check against the DNA. TRBV21-1 is a listed pseudogene. CDR3 length equals 14 residues. The chain's CDR3 is CASSKTRGLYEQYF. The CDR3 DNA reads TGTGCCAGCAGCAAAACGAGGGGGCTCTACGAGCAGTACTTC.

The V and J genes are TRBV29-1 and TRBJ2-5, with 9 bases matching TRBD1. The J call is uncertain, as TRBJ2-7 better fits the DNA end. Germline assignment: CDR1 SQVTM and CDR2 ANQGSEA. This CDR3 is 13 amino acids long. In DNA form, the CDR3 reads TGCAGCGTGGAGGGACAGGGAGATGACGAGCAGTACTTC. It yields the protein CSVEGQGDDEQYF.

The chain carries TRBV7-2 and TRBJ2-7, with a tentative D call TRBD2 (5 bases). V lost 0 bases, J lost 0 bases, and 9 bases lay in between. This CDR3 contains 15 residues. CDR1 is SGHTA and CDR2 is FQGNSA in the germline V gene. The CDR3 loop reads CASSLAMGSSYEQYF. The CDR3 region has the DNA TGTGCCAGCAGCTTAGCGATGGGGAGCTCCTACGAGCAGTACTTC.

The chain couples TRBV7-2 to TRBJ2-7; D is undetermined. Germline CDR1 SGHTA, CDR2 FQGNSA. Trimming shortened V by 5 bases and J by 0 bases, and 8 bases separated the two germline ends. The CDR3 is 13 amino acids. The CDR3 DNA reads TGTGCCAGCAGCATATATAGCTCCTACGAGCAGTACTTC. It codes for CASSIYSSYEQYF. The full variable domain, with the rest looked up from reference TRBV7-2 and TRBJ2-7, is GAGVSQSPSNKVTEKGKDVELRCDPISGHTALYWYRQSLGQGLEFLIYFQGNSAPDKSGLPSDRFSAERTGGSVSTLTIQRTQQEDSAVYLCASSIYSSYEQYFGPGTRLTVT.

The V gene is TRBV6-6, the J gene TRBJ2-7; possible D gene TRBD1, 5 bases. The germline V and J ends were trimmed by 0 bases and 2 bases, with 11 bases remaining between them. This CDR3 is 15 amino acids long. Germline-derived CDR1 and CDR2 are MNHNY and SVGAGI (reference sequence). The CDR3 DNA sequence: TGTGCCAGCAGTTACTCCGCGACAGTAACCTACGAGCAGTACTTC. As protein: CASSYSATVTYEQYF.

The chain recombines TRBV9 with TRBJ2-7; 10 bases line up with TRBD1. CDR1 and CDR2 from the germline V gene are SGDLS and YYNGEE. The CDR3 is made up of 15 amino acids. V lost 4 bases, J lost 3 bases, and 7 bases stayed unmatched. CDR3 in amino acids: CASSLRGQGGYEQYF. DNA for the CDR3: TGTGCCAGCAGCCTCCGCGGACAGGGGGGCTACGAGCAGTACTTC.

The chain combines TRBV6-6 with TRBJ1-1; D call uncertain. Germline lookup yields CDR1 MNHNY and CDR2 SVGAGI (reference sequence). Trimming removed 7 bases from V and 1 base from J, with 7 bases in between. There are 12 residues in the CDR3. This chain's CDR3 is CASNRRNTEAFF. CDR3 coding DNA: TGTGCCAGCAATCGTAGGAACACTGAAGCTTTCTTT.

The chain links TRBV28 to TRBJ1-2; 7 bases match TRBD1. The CDR3 contains 19 residues. Trimming cost V 8 bases and J 4 bases; bases outside gene matches: 25. Germline V gene data show CDR1 as MDHEN and CDR2 as SYDVKM. In DNA, the CDR3 is TGTGCCAGCTACAGTTTGGTCCCCGACAGGGTGCGGATGGGCTATGGCTACACCTTC. Protein: CASYSLVPDRVRMGYGYTF.

The V and J genes are TRBV18 and TRBJ1-5; 9 bases align to TRBD1. The J segment lost 13 bases and the V segment lost 0 bases, leaving 7 bases of the junction unmatched. CDR3 size: 14 residues. CDR1 KGHSH and CDR2 LQKENI come from the germline V gene. Written as DNA, the CDR3 is TGTGCCAGCTCACCACCGGGACAGGGAGCTTCTCAGCATTTT. Translating gives CASSPPGQGASQHF.

V gene TRBV30 combines with J gene TRBJ2-5; D is ambiguous. Trimming removed 1 base from V and 2 bases from J, with 14 bases in between. CDR1 is GTSNPN and CDR2 is SVGIG in the germline V gene (reference sequence). The CDR3 sequence is 15 residues long. The CDR3 DNA is TGTGCCTGGAGTGCCAACCGACTGGTACAAGAGACCCAGTACTTC. This encodes CAWSANRLVQETQYF.

V usage is TRBV18 and J usage is TRBJ1-4; 9 nucleotides align to TRBD1. J lost 4 bases, V lost 8 bases, and 5 bases had no gene match. The CDR3 length is 14 residues. The germline CDR1 and CDR2 sequences are KGHSH and LQKENI. Here the CDR3 reads CASTGTGNNEKLFF. The CDR3 DNA reads as TGTGCCAGCACCGGGACAGGGAATAATGAAAAACTGTTTTTT. The complete variable domain, with remaining parts taken from reference TRBV18 and TRBJ1-4, reads NAGVMQNPRHLVRRRGQEARLRCSPMKGHSHVYWYRQLPEEGLKFMVYLQKENIIDESGMPKERFSAEFPKEGPSILRIQQVVRGDSAAYFCASTGTGNNEKLFFGSGTQLSVL.

This chain links TRBV27 with TRBJ1-6, with 9 bases that match TRBD1. Germline loops: CDR1 MNHEY, CDR2 SMNVEV (reference sequence). V lost 5 bases and J lost 10; bases outside the gene matches: 3. CDR3 length: 13 amino acids. The CDR3 region has the DNA TGTGCCAGCAGTGGGACAGGGCTCTCACCCCTCCACTTT. Its protein product is CASSGTGLSPLHF.

Written as DNA, the CDR3 is TGTGCCAGCTCCCCCACGGGGGTTTGGGCTTTCTTT. Encoded protein: CASSPTGVWAFF. V is TRBV7-3 and J is TRBJ1-1; D perhaps matches TRBD1 (5 bases). This CDR3 has 12 residues. V was cut by 8 bases and J by 11 bases, with 18 bases left in between. Germline CDR1 is SGHTA and CDR2 is FQGTGA.

The rearrangement links TRBV15 to TRBJ2-2; TRBD1 matches 8 bases. V shed 0 bases, J shed 9 bases, and the junction held 6 bases outside the gene matches. The germline gives CDR1 LNHNV, CDR2 YYDKDF (reference sequence). The CDR3 sequence is 15 residues long. Written as DNA, the CDR3 is TGTGCCACCAGCAGAGACGCAGGGGGCCATAGGGAGCTGTTTTTT. Protein product: CATSRDAGGHRELFF.

The gene calls are TRBV19 and TRBJ2-5, with D perhaps TRBD2 (7 bases). Trimming left V 3 bases short and J 1 base short, with 9 bases between. The length of the CDR3 is 14 residues. Germline V CDR1 and CDR2: LNHDA, SQIVND (reference sequence). CDR3 residues: CASSIRGGQETQYF. For the CDR3, the DNA is TGTGCCAGTAGTATTAGGGGGGGCCAAGAGACCCAGTACTTC.

This chain uses TRBV10-3 with TRBJ2-7; 11 nucleotides line up with TRBD2. V was clipped by 6 bases and J by 7 bases; unmatched bases: 8. Looked up from germline, CDR1 is ENHRY and CDR2 is SYGVKD. The CDR3 loop spans 14 amino acids. CDR3 DNA sequence: TGTGCCATCAGCCAGACTAGCGGGACGGGTGAGCAGTACTTC. Translated: CAISQTSGTGEQYF.